This TCR beta chain was captured in a study of blood T cell repertoires in COVID-19. Looking at the study overall: In each case, the material was cDNA or gDNA derived from T cells, B-cell-depleted T cells, or PBMCs.

The V gene lost 5 bases and the J gene lost 3 bases, with 10 bases spanning the gap. Germline V gives CDR1 MNHNY, CDR2 SVGAGI (reference sequence). The CDR3 is 13 residues long. Profiling relied on immunoSEQ multiplex PCR, and the TCRdb table lists in-frame clones only, not all of them. This table holds approximately 83,000 clones, roughly 88% found once. Sequences were obtained from peripheral blood. The source is a man between 65 and 80 years old with acute or convalescent COVID-19. The chain recombines TRBV6-6 with TRBJ1-2; D is perhaps TRBD1 (5 bases). The chain's CDR3 is CASSVRGDYGYTF. CDR3 DNA: TGTGCCAGCAGTGTAAGGGGCGACTATGGCTACACCTTC.